These T cell receptor beta chains were read from a single sample in a study of blood T cell repertoires in COVID-19. This table comes from immunoSEQ multiplex PCR, and its TCRdb copy is limited to in-frame clones, with some not included. Among 150,000 to 190,000 clones, about 81% were seen once, and the ten largest hold more than 5.5%. Sequenced: PBMCs or T cells enriched from blood (not recorded which). The source of these receptors is a man in his forties or fifties who had recovered from COVID-19. The CDR3 runs from the conserved cysteine through the conserved F or W. A D gene is named only where the DNA matches it firmly. Not all rows give a size; the values are once, few, many and, for expanded clones, a class.

D: .
J: TRBJ2-5
size: .
V: TRBV4-1
CDR3: CASSRGVQETQYF
DNA: TGCGCCAGCAGCCGGGGGGTACAAGAGACCCAGTACTTC

D: TRBD1
J: TRBJ2-7
size: .
V: TRBV3-1/TRBV3-2
CDR3: CASSPTQGAPYEQYF
DNA: TGTGCCAGCAGCCCGACTCAGGGGGCCCCCTACGAGCAGTACTTC

D: TRBD1
J: TRBJ2-7
size: .
V: TRBV7-9
CDR3: CASSQPPGQGSTYEQYF
DNA: TGTGCCAGCAGCCAACCGCCGGGACAGGGTTCGACCTACGAGCAGTACTTC

D: .
J: TRBJ2-7
size: many
V: TRBV28
CDR3: CASSSLGSEQYF
DNA: TGTGCCAGCAGTTCTCTAGGATCCGAGCAGTACTTC

D: .
J: TRBJ2-1
size: .
V: TRBV7-2
CDR3: CASGRESYNEQFF
DNA: TGTGCCAGCGGCAGGGAATCCTACAATGAGCAGTTCTTC

D: TRBD1
J: TRBJ1-1
size: .
V: TRBV4-1
CDR3: CASSQGGGGLNTEAFF
DNA: TGCGCCAGCAGCCAAGGAGGAGGGGGCCTGAACACTGAAGCTTTCTTT

D: .
J: TRBJ1-6
size: .
V: TRBV23-1
CDR3: CASSRGGESPLHF
DNA: TGCGCCAGCAGTCGTGGAGGGGAATCACCCCTCCACTTT

D: .
J: TRBJ1-4
size: .
V: TRBV7-2
CDR3: CASSLAGGWYEKLFF
DNA: TGTGCCAGCAGCTTAGCCGGGGGGTGGTATGAAAAACTGTTTTTT

D: .
J: TRBJ1-1
size: .
V: TRBV12-3/TRBV12-4
CDR3: CASSFGTEAFF
DNA: TGTGCCAGCAGTTTCGGTACTGAAGCTTTCTTT

D: .
J: TRBJ1-5
size: .
V: TRBV30
CDR3: CAWRGAGEFNQPQHF
DNA: TGTGCCTGGAGGGGGGCAGGGGAATTCAATCAGCCCCAGCATTTT

D: TRBD1
J: TRBJ1-1
size: .
V: TRBV3-1/TRBV3-2
CDR3: CASSQAAGGRTEAFF
DNA: TGTGCCAGCAGCCAAGCGGCAGGGGGCCGGACTGAAGCTTTCTTT

D: .
J: TRBJ2-2
size: .
V: TRBV6-5
CDR3: CASSTYHRDPGELFF
DNA: TGTGCCAGCAGTACTTACCACAGGGATCCCGGGGAGCTGTTTTTT

D: .
J: TRBJ2-3
size: few
V: TRBV2
CDR3: CASSWSGTDTQYF
DNA: TGTGCCAGCAGCTGGTCGGGCACAGATACGCAGTATTTT

D: .
J: TRBJ2-7
size: .
V: TRBV5-1
CDR3: CASSQWTAVSYEQYF
DNA: TGCGCCAGCAGCCAATGGACAGCGGTCTCCTACGAGCAGTACTTC

D: TRBD1
J: TRBJ1-2
size: few
V: TRBV4-2
CDR3: CASSQEDSGGKGYTF
DNA: TGTGCCAGCAGCCAAGAGGATTCAGGGGGCAAGGGCTACACCTTC

D: .
J: TRBJ2-2
size: .
V: TRBV7-2
CDR3: CASSLYGGGSTGELFF
DNA: TGTGCCAGCAGCTTATATGGCGGGGGCAGCACCGGGGAGCTGTTTTTT

D: .
J: TRBJ1-6
size: .
V: TRBV3-1/TRBV3-2
CDR3: CASSQDGGSSYNSPLHF
DNA: TGTGCCAGCAGCCAAGATGGGGGCAGCTCCTATAATTCACCCCTCCACTTT

D: .
J: TRBJ1-1
size: .
V: TRBV19
CDR3: CASSISSNTEAFF
DNA: TGTGCCAGTAGTATATCTTCCAACACTGAAGCTTTCTTT

D: TRBD1
J: TRBJ2-7
size: once
V: TRBV4-3
CDR3: CASSQDRGNYEQYF
DNA: TGCGCCAGCAGCCAAGACAGGGGGAACTACGAGCAGTACTTC

D: TRBD1
J: TRBJ2-7
size: .
V: TRBV11-3
CDR3: CASSLGQGPYEQYF
DNA: TGTGCCAGCAGCCTGGGACAGGGCCCATACGAGCAGTACTTC

D: TRBD1
J: TRBJ1-1
size: .
V: TRBV7-2
CDR3: CASSSRQGTEAFF
DNA: TGTGCCAGCAGCTCCCGACAGGGCACTGAAGCTTTCTTT

D: TRBD1
J: TRBJ2-7
size: .
V: TRBV4-1
CDR3: CASSQGWTGGSYEQYF
DNA: TGCGCCAGCAGCCAAGGGTGGACAGGGGGTTCGTACGAGCAGTACTTC

D: .
J: TRBJ1-2
size: .
V: TRBV20-1
CDR3: CSATTGSGYTF
DNA: TGCAGTGCAACTACAGGGTCTGGCTACACCTTC